These 21 T cell receptor beta chains were sequenced from one sample in a study of Ad26.COV2.S vaccination and SARS-CoV-2 variants. Treatment reported: approximately 18 received Ad26.COV2.S at low or high dose, single or two shots; several received placebo; per-sample allocation not given. The investigators took samples on day 63 after the first vaccine or placebo injection. The data were produced by immunoSEQ multiplex PCR, yet TCRdb's version contains in-frame clones alone and is incomplete. The sample records more than 300,000 clones, around nine tenths being singletons. Sequences were derived from peripheral blood, sampled in a trial of Ad26.COV2.S vaccine versus placebo. These receptors were taken from a person between 18 and 59 years old who received the Ad26.COV2.S COVID-19 vaccine or a placebo.

The chain carries TRBV28 and TRBJ1-5; perhaps TRBD1 as D (6 bases). The V gene's germline CDR1 is MDHEN and CDR2 SYDVKM. Trimming took 7 bases from V and 4 from J, leaving 23 bases between them. The CDR3 is 17 residues long. CDR3 coding DNA: TGTGCCAGCACTATTGGGGGGCGGGGGCTCCTAAATCAGCCCCAGCATTTT. Residues: CASTIGGRGLLNQPQHF. The entire variable domain, with the rest obtained from reference TRBV28 and TRBJ1-5, is as follows: DVKVTQSSRYLVKRTGEKVFLECVQDMDHENMFWYRQDPGLGLRLIYFSYDVKMKEKGDIPEGYSVSREKKERFSLILESASTNQTSMYLCASTIGGRGLLNQPQHFGDGTRLSIL.

This clone has only one observation. The chain recombines TRBV18 with TRBJ2-2; 7 bases line up with TRBD1. The CDR3 extends over 16 amino acids. Losses at the gene ends were 2 bases for V and 2 bases for J; bases not matched to a gene: 5. Germline lookup yields CDR1 KGHSH and CDR2 LQKENI. The CDR3 loop reads CASSPTQGVNTGELFF. DNA for the CDR3: TGTGCCAGCTCACCAACCCAGGGGGTAAACACCGGGGAGCTGTTTTTT.

V usage is TRBV4-3 and J usage is TRBJ2-3; TRBD2 matches at 8 bases. Losses at the gene ends were 9 bases for V and 5 bases for J; bases not matched to a gene: 7. The CDR3 is 13 amino acids. CDR1 and CDR2 (germline): LGHNA, YSLEER. This CDR3 is CARTGGAVDTQYF. CDR3 in DNA: TGCGCCAGGACGGGGGGGGCAGTAGATACGCAGTATTTT.

The rearrangement uses TRBV5-6 and TRBJ2-7, with TRBD1 identical over 9 bases. CDR3 length: 15 residues. The J segment lost 2 bases and the V segment lost 4 bases, leaving 7 bases of the junction unmatched. Germline values: CDR1 SGHDT, CDR2 YYEEEE. The CDR3, as DNA: TGTGCCAGCAGCGGGAGGACAGGGGCAACCTACGAGCAGTACTTC. It codes for CASSGRTGATYEQYF.

The V call is TRBV4-3, the J call TRBJ2-7; 11 nucleotides match TRBD1. In germline, CDR1 is LGHNA, CDR2 YSLEER. V shed 3 bases and J 2 bases; nucleotides not matched to a gene: 3. This CDR3 region has 15 residues. The CDR3 spells CASSQDRGQPYEQYF. The DNA for the CDR3 is TGCGCCAGCAGCCAGGACAGGGGGCAACCCTACGAGCAGTACTTC.

The chain is built from TRBV13 and TRBJ2-1; 8 bases line up with TRBD2. The V and J ends lost 5 bases and 8 bases, in that order; junction bases with no gene match: 8. The germline V gene encodes CDR1 PRHDT and CDR2 FYEKMQ (reference sequence). This CDR3 comprises 14 residues. The CDR3 bases are TGTGCCAGCAGCACCCGGGGGGGAGGGCATGAGCAGTTCTTC. Protein: CASSTRGGGHEQFF.

This clone appeared once. This chain links TRBV28 with TRBJ1-4; TRBD1 might be the D (6 bases). The CDR3 loop spans 17 amino acids. Germline V gene data show CDR1 as MDHEN and CDR2 as SYDVKM. Trimming removed 4 bases from V and 7 bases from J, with 22 bases in between. The CDR3 DNA sequence: TGTGCCAGCAGTTCCACCCTCGGTATAGGGGGATCTGAAAAACTGTTTTTT. Translation: CASSSTLGIGGSEKLFF. Based on the CDR3 plus reference TRBV28 and TRBJ1-4, the full variable domain is DVKVTQSSRYLVKRTGEKVFLECVQDMDHENMFWYRQDPGLGLRLIYFSYDVKMKEKGDIPEGYSVSREKKERFSLILESASTNQTSMYLCASSSTLGIGGSEKLFFGSGTQLSVL.

This chain uses TRBV6-5 with TRBJ1-4; TRBD1 matches 11 bases. The CDR3 totals 15 residues. CDR1 is MNHEY, CDR2 SVGAGI, per germline. Trimming removed 6 bases from V and 7 bases from J; junction bases left unmatched: 7. For the CDR3, the DNA is TGTGCCAGCAGCCGTCCCGGGACAGGGGGTGAAAAACTGTTTTTT. It specifies CASSRPGTGGEKLFF.

The gene calls are TRBV3-1 (or the pseudogene TRBV3-2) and TRBJ1-5, with D perhaps TRBD1 (5 bases). Germline loops: CDR1 LGHDT, CDR2 YNNKEL (reference sequence). The CDR3 loop spans 15 amino acids. V lost 0 bases, J lost 5 bases, and 11 bases lay in between. The CDR3 DNA reads as TGTGCCAGCAGCCAAGAAGGGGCGGGCGATCAGCCCCAGCATTTT. This gives the protein CASSQEGAGDQPQHF.

This clone has a single count. This rearrangement joins TRBV3-1 (or the pseudogene TRBV3-2) to TRBJ2-7, with TRBD1 matching over 9 bases. Germline CDR1 is LGHDT and CDR2 is YNNKEL (reference sequence). Unmatched junction bases numbered 8, after V lost 6 bases and J lost 5 bases. This CDR3 contains 14 residues. For the CDR3, the DNA is TGTGCCAGCAGTAAGACAGGGGGAAAGAACGAGCAGTACTTC. Translated, it gives CASSKTGGKNEQYF.

The chain carries TRBV7-9 and TRBJ2-1; 8 nucleotides agree with TRBD1. The ends lost 1 base at V and 6 bases at J; junction bases unmatched: 5. CDR1 is SEHNR and CDR2 is FQNEAQ in the germline V gene (reference sequence). The CDR3 has 15 residues. CDR3 region: CASSLEQGVSNEQFF. CDR3 in DNA: TGTGCCAGCAGCTTAGAACAGGGGGTTAGCAATGAGCAGTTCTTC.

The chain recombines TRBV4-1 with TRBJ2-7, with D possibly matching TRBD2 (6 bases). Per germline, CDR1 MGHRA and CDR2 YSYEKL. V was clipped by 4 bases and J by 2 bases, with 18 bases between them. There are 16 residues in the CDR3. CDR3 coding DNA: TGCGCCAGCAGCCTAAGATTGGGGGACTCCGCCTACGAGCAGTACTTC. Protein: CASSLRLGDSAYEQYF.

The genes are TRBV3-1 (or the pseudogene TRBV3-2) and TRBJ2-3; the D call may be TRBD1 or TRBD2 (5 bases each). Germline V gene lookup returns CDR1 LGHDT and CDR2 YNNKEL (reference sequence). V was pared by 0 bases and J by 6 bases, with 13 bases between. The CDR3 has 15 amino acids. The CDR3 here is CASSQDWWGRDTQYF. The CDR3 DNA sequence: TGTGCCAGCAGCCAAGATTGGTGGGGACGGGATACGCAGTATTTT.

This clone appeared a few times. The rearrangement joins TRBV7-2 to TRBJ2-7, with D hard to call. Germline V gene lookup returns CDR1 SGHTA and CDR2 FQGNSA. The ends were cut back, 0 bases at V and 3 bases at J, with 9 bases in the middle. The CDR3 is 14 residues long. CDR3 nucleotides: TGTGCCAGCAGCTTAGCCATATCGGACTACGAGCAGTACTTC. Residues: CASSLAISDYEQYF.

This clone occurred a few times. V and J are TRBV10-1 and TRBJ2-2, with D possibly called TRBD1 or TRBD2 (6 bases each). The germline V and J ends were trimmed by 2 bases and 0 bases, with 13 bases remaining between them. This CDR3 comprises 17 residues. Germline-derived CDR1 and CDR2 are WNHNN and SYGVQD (reference sequence). The CDR3 nucleotides are TGCGCCAGCAGTGAGGAGGGGGGCCCACCGAACACCGGGGAGCTGTTTTTT. Translated, it gives CASSEEGGPPNTGELFF.

This clone came up once. The rearrangement uses TRBV5-1 and TRBJ1-6; a weak D match, TRBD1 (5 bases). CDR1 and CDR2 (germline): SGHRS, YFSETQ. The CDR3 sequence is 16 residues long. Between the trimmed V and J ends, which lost 4 bases and 1 base, there was a span of 12 bases. The DNA for the CDR3 is TGCGCCAGCAGCGAAGGGGCCGGGTCCTATAATTCACCCCTCCACTTT. It yields the protein CASSEGAGSYNSPLHF.

The rearrangement joins TRBV7-2 to TRBJ2-1; 8 bases align to TRBD1. With V trimmed by 8 bases and J by 7 bases, 10 bases remained unmatched. This CDR3 comprises 14 residues. The germline gives CDR1 SGHTA, CDR2 FQGNSA. CDR3 sequence: CASSRTGRYNEQFF. The DNA for the CDR3 is TGTGCCAGCTCGAGGACAGGGAGATATAATGAGCAGTTCTTC.

In this sample, this clone turned up a few times. This sequence joins TRBV5-1 and TRBJ2-7, with 7 bases lining up with TRBD2. The germline CDR1 and CDR2 sequences are SGHRS and YFSETQ. The ends lost 0 bases at V and 5 bases at J; junction bases unmatched: 8. CDR3 length: 15 residues. This CDR3 is CASSLAASGHNEQYF. The CDR3 DNA follows: TGCGCCAGCAGCTTGGCGGCTAGCGGTCACAACGAGCAGTACTTC.

The V and J genes are TRBV30 and TRBJ2-5; either TRBD1 or TRBD2 may supply D (6 bases each). The CDR3 loop spans 16 amino acids. Looked up from germline, CDR1 is GTSNPN and CDR2 is SVGIG (reference sequence). V lost 5 bases, J lost 2 bases, and 21 bases lay in between. CDR3 loop: CAWGDDVGGPQETQYF. The CDR3 coding sequence is TGTGCCTGGGGGGACGACGTCGGGGGCCCGCAAGAGACCCAGTACTTC.

The chain links TRBV7-3 to TRBJ2-1, with 10 bases matching TRBD2. With 4 bases clipped from V and 10 bases from J, the junction kept 4 bases outside the gene matches. The CDR3 is 13 residues long. Germline V gene lookup returns CDR1 SGHTA and CDR2 FQGTGA. In DNA form, the CDR3 reads TGTGCCAGCAGCTCTCCGGGACTAGCGGAGCAGTTCTTC. Protein product: CASSSPGLAEQFF.

This rearrangement joins TRBV28 to TRBJ1-2; 7 bases align to TRBD1. This CDR3 is 13 amino acids long. Losses at the gene ends were 6 bases for V and 1 base for J; bases not matched to a gene: 2. CDR1 and CDR2 from the germline V gene are MDHEN and SYDVKM. The CDR3: CASRGQFNYGYTF. CDR3 DNA sequence: TGTGCCAGCAGGGGACAGTTTAACTATGGCTACACCTTC.